These T cell receptor beta chains were read from a single sample in a study of T cell repertoires in ileal Crohn's disease. The method was immunoSEQ multiplex PCR; TCRdb's version includes in-frame clones alone and lacks a portion of them. The data hold approximately 8,800 clones, with around 96% observed a single time. The source material was ileal tissue. Receptor source: an adult with Crohn's disease. Both conserved end residues are part of each CDR3. A D gene is named only where the DNA matches it firmly. A clone size is listed for some rows: how often the clone was seen (once, few, many), or a class if it is expanded.

j_gene,d_gene,v_gene,abundance,len,CDR3nt,CDR3aa
TRBJ1-1,NA,TRBV7-2,once,12,TGTGCCAGCAGCTCCTCGGGGGGTAGGGCTTTCTTT,CASSSSGGRAFF
TRBJ1-1,NA,TRBV5-5,once,15,TGTGCCAGCAGCCCAGCTGGGGGGGGCGCAGGTGAAGCTTTCTTT,CASSPAGGGAGEAFF
TRBJ2-3,TRBD1,TRBV11-3,NA,15,TGTGCCAGCAGTCCACAGGGGGGAGCGTCAGATACGCAGTATTTT,CASSPQGGASDTQYF
TRBJ2-7,NA,TRBV7-8,NA,16,TGTGCCAGCAGCTTGGGGAGGGGGGGCAGCTCCTACGAGCAGTACTTC,CASSLGRGGSSYEQYF
TRBJ2-2,NA,TRBV11-2,NA,13,TGTGCCAGCAGCCCCAGGGGGGCCGGGGAGCTGTTTTTT,CASSPRGAGELFF
TRBJ2-5,NA,TRBV20-1,NA,11,TGCAGTGCCCTAAGCACAGAGACCCAGTACTTC,CSALSTETQYF
TRBJ2-1,TRBD2,TRBV5-1,NA,16,TGCGCCAGCAGCTCCCCGGAAAGCGGGAATTACGGGGCGCAGTTCTTC,CASSSPESGNYGAQFF
TRBJ2-3,TRBD2,TRBV2,NA,18,TGTGCCAGCAGTGAACGGTCGACTAAGCGGGGGGGCCCAGATACGCAGTATTTT,CASSERSTKRGGPDTQYF
TRBJ2-3,NA,TRBV6-5,NA,14,TGTGCCAGCAGTCGACTAGTAGGGACAGATACGCAGTATTTT,CASSRLVGTDTQYF
TRBJ2-7,TRBD2,TRBV5-1,NA,17,TGCGCCAGCAGCTTGGGCCTCCCGGGACTACTATCCTACGAGCAGTACTTC,CASSLGLPGLLSYEQYF
TRBJ2-7,NA,TRBV18,NA,15,TGTGCCAGCTCACCCGGGGTCCCGAGCTCCTACGAGCAGTACTTC,CASSPGVPSSYEQYF
TRBJ1-1,NA,TRBV19,NA,15,TGTGCCAGTAGTATCTCTTTTCTAGGTAACACTGAAGCTTTCTTT,CASSISFLGNTEAFF
TRBJ1-1,TRBD1,TRBV6-4,NA,20,TGTGCCAGCAGAACTAAGGGGACAGGGGGCCCCCTTACGATGAACACTGAAGCTTTCTTT,CASRTKGTGGPLTMNTEAFF
TRBJ2-3,NA,TRBV29-1,NA,13,TGCAGCGTGGAGGGGTACGAAGAAGATACGCAGTATTTT,CSVEGYEEDTQYF
TRBJ2-4,TRBD1,TRBV5-1,NA,13,TGCGCCTGCCAGGAACAGGGGGCTAACATTCAGTACTTC,CACQEQGANIQYF
TRBJ1-2,NA,TRBV10-2,NA,14,TGCGCCAGCAGTGGGGACGGGAGACTCTATGGCTACACCTTC,CASSGDGRLYGYTF
TRBJ1-2,TRBD1,TRBV30,NA,15,TGTGCCTGGGGCGCTCGGGACAGTAATAACTATGGCTACACCTTC,CAWGARDSNNYGYTF
TRBJ2-1,TRBD1,TRBV7-3,NA,16,TGTGCCAGCAGCCTTTACCGGACAGGGACGTCCAATGAGCAGTTCTTC,CASSLYRTGTSNEQFF
TRBJ1-4,NA,TRBV25-1,NA,15,TGTGCCAGCAGTTCTTGGGGAGCAACTAATGAAAAACTGTTTTTT,CASSSWGATNEKLFF
TRBJ2-7,TRBD1,TRBV28,NA,16,TGTGCCAGCAGCCCGGTTGGGACAGGGCGTCGGTACGAGCAGTACTTC,CASSPVGTGRRYEQYF
TRBJ2-7,NA,TRBV11-2,NA,17,TGTGCCAGCAGCTTACCCCGTGGGAGGCAGGGTGCCTACGAGCAGTACTTC,CASSLPRGRQGAYEQYF
TRBJ1-2,NA,TRBV18,NA,13,TGTGCCAGCTCACCGGGCGAATCCTATGGCTACACCTTC,CASSPGESYGYTF
TRBJ2-3,TRBD2,TRBV27,NA,17,TGTGCCAGCAGTCCCACCCCCAGAGCGGGGGCCACAGATACGCAGTATTTT,CASSPTPRAGATDTQYF
TRBJ1-3,TRBD1,TRBV23-1,NA,15,TGCGCCAGCAACCTGGACAGGAGCTCTGGAAACACCATATATTTT,CASNLDRSSGNTIYF
TRBJ2-5,NA,TRBV19,NA,13,TGTGCCAGTAGTACATGGGGCGAAGGGACCCAGTACTTC,CASSTWGEGTQYF
TRBJ2-1,TRBD1,TRBV5-1,NA,15,TGCGCCAGCAGCTACGGACAGGGGGGAGGGAATGAGCAGTTCTTC,CASSYGQGGGNEQFF
TRBJ1-5,NA,TRBV5-1,NA,14,TGCGCCAGCAGCGTGGACAGCCTCAATCAGCCCCAGCATTTT,CASSVDSLNQPQHF
TRBJ1-4,NA,TRBV23-1,NA,16,TGCGCCAGCTCCCCGGGGAGGGAAGCAACTAATGAAAAACTGTTTTTT,CASSPGREATNEKLFF
TRBJ2-3,NA,TRBV18,NA,13,TGTGCCAGCTCACTCGTCAGGGCAGATACGCAGTATTTT,CASSLVRADTQYF
TRBJ1-1,TRBD1,TRBV10-1,once,14,TGCGCCAGCAGAGAGGGACAGGACCACACTGAAGCTTTCTTT,CASREGQDHTEAFF
TRBJ2-2,NA,TRBV4-1,NA,15,TGCGCCAGCAGCCAACTTGGGGGCAGGGCCGGGGAGCTGTTTTTT,CASSQLGGRAGELFF
TRBJ1-2,NA,TRBV28,NA,13,TGTGCCAGCAGGCCCGTTGTGGGGGCTGGCTACACCTTC,CASRPVVGAGYTF
TRBJ2-3,NA,TRBV6-1,NA,13,TGTGCCAGCAGTAGCACCTACACAGATACGCAGTATTTT,CASSSTYTDTQYF
TRBJ2-1,TRBD1,TRBV2,NA,16,TGTGCCAGCAGGGAGGGTGGGACAGGGATGTACAATGAGCAGTTCTTC,CASREGGTGMYNEQFF
TRBJ1-1,NA,TRBV18,NA,14,TGTGCCAGCTCACTTCTACAGGAGAACACTGAAGCTTTCTTT,CASSLLQENTEAFF
TRBJ2-1,NA,TRBV11-2,NA,14,TGTGCCAGCAGAGCCCAGAACAGGGATGGTGAGCAGTTCTTC,CASRAQNRDGEQFF
TRBJ1-3,TRBD1,TRBV29-1,NA,14,TGCAGCGTCGTGGACAGGAGCTCTGGAAACACCATATATTTT,CSVVDRSSGNTIYF
TRBJ2-3,NA,TRBV28,NA,15,TGTGCCAGCAGTTTACTATCTGTGACAAGGGGTACGCAGTATTTT,CASSLLSVTRGTQYF
TRBJ2-1,TRBD2,TRBV11-2,NA,17,TGTGCCAGCAGCTCGATGGTAGCGGGGGGGCTTTTTATTGAGCAGTTCTTC,CASSSMVAGGLFIEQFF
TRBJ1-2,TRBD1,TRBV10-3,NA,16,TGTGCCATCAGGACCGGGACAGGGGGAAGTTATAATGGCTACACCTTC,CAIRTGTGGSYNGYTF
TRBJ2-1,TRBD1,TRBV2,NA,15,TGTGCCAGCAGTGAAGACAGGGGGATATACAATGAGCAGTTCTTC,CASSEDRGIYNEQFF
TRBJ1-1,NA,TRBV4-3,NA,14,TGCGCCAGCAGCCAAGATCTGCGTCACACTGAAGCTTTCTTT,CASSQDLRHTEAFF
TRBJ1-2,NA,TRBV6-5,NA,13,TGTGCCAGCATGGGCGCAGGGCTCTATGGCTACACCTTC,CASMGAGLYGYTF
TRBJ1-2,NA,TRBV10-2,NA,13,TGCGCCAGCAGTGAAGTTGTCACAAGAGGCTACACCTTC,CASSEVVTRGYTF
TRBJ1-1,NA,TRBV6-1,NA,15,TGTGCCAGCACCGACGGGCCAGGGCTGAACACTGAAGCTTTCTTT,CASTDGPGLNTEAFF
TRBJ2-3,NA,TRBV5-1,NA,14,TGCGCCAGCAGCTTGCCTCCGGTCTCGCATACGCAGTATTTT,CASSLPPVSHTQYF